Each of the 14 T cell receptor beta chains below was sequenced from the same sample in a study of blood T cell repertoires in COVID-19. The repertoire was sequenced with immunoSEQ multiplex PCR; TCRdb's copy has only in-frame clones and lacks some. The top ten hold around 4.9% of the sample, which has about 74,000 clones, around 90% seen once. The sample taken for sequencing was peripheral blood. Source of these receptors: a woman aged 60-70 years with active COVID-19.

This rearrangement joins TRBV4-1 to TRBJ1-3; D is unresolved. The length of the CDR3 is 14 residues. Germline V gene lookup returns CDR1 MGHRA and CDR2 YSYEKL. The V and J ends lost 2 bases and 5 bases respectively, with 10 bases between them. CDR3: CASSQPSVRNTIYF. CDR3 coding DNA: TGCGCCAGCAGCCAACCTAGTGTTAGAAACACCATATATTTT.

Of note for this clone: Distinct nucleotide sequences in the sample also encode this CDR3. The rearrangement joins TRBV18 to TRBJ1-1; TRBD1 aligns across 7 bases. In germline, CDR1 is KGHSH, CDR2 LQKENI. V shed 2 bases, J shed 0 bases, and the junction held 3 bases outside the gene matches. This CDR3 is built from 15 residues. Here the CDR3 DNA reads TGTGCCAGCTCACCAACAGACAGGGTGAACACTGAAGCTTTCTTT. Translating gives CASSPTDRVNTEAFF.

The chain recombines TRBV5-1 with TRBJ2-5; possibly TRBD1 for D (5 bases). There are 15 residues in the CDR3. Deletions cut 2 bases from V and 1 base from J, with 12 bases between. Per the germline V gene, CDR1 is SGHRS and CDR2 is YFSETQ. The CDR3 nucleotides read TGCGCCAGCAGCTTAGGGGTCGGCAGCCAAGAGACCCAGTACTTC. Translation gives CASSLGVGSQETQYF.

The rearrangement links TRBV30 to TRBJ2-5; TRBD2 matches at 8 bases. The CDR3 contains 15 residues. The V and J ends lost 0 bases and 0 bases, in that order; junction bases with no gene match: 3. The germline gives CDR1 GTSNPN, CDR2 SVGIG (reference sequence). CDR3 region: CAWSVGGAYQETQYF. The CDR3 DNA sequence: TGTGCCTGGAGTGTCGGGGGGGCGTACCAAGAGACCCAGTACTTC.

The chain has TRBV30 and TRBJ1-1; the D gene is possibly TRBD1 (6 bases). Germline V lookup: CDR1 GTSNPN, CDR2 SVGIG (reference sequence). The CDR3 length is 14 residues. V dropped 0 bases and J dropped 6 bases, with 14 bases sitting between them. The CDR3 coding sequence is TGTGCCTGGAGTGTGGGGGAACAGGGATCTGAAGCTTTCTTT. Its protein product is CAWSVGEQGSEAFF. Based on the CDR3 plus reference TRBV30 and TRBJ1-1, the full variable domain is SQTIHQWPATLVQPVGSPLSLECTVEGTSNPNLYWYRQAAGRGLQLLFYSVGIGQISSEVPQNLSASRPQDRQFILSSKKLLLSDSGFYLCAWSVGEQGSEAFFGQGTRLTVV.

The chain has TRBV7-9 and TRBJ2-5; D not resolved. The germline V gene encodes CDR1 SEHNR and CDR2 FQNEAQ (reference sequence). V was clipped by 4 bases and J by 4 bases, with 19 bases between them. The CDR3 loop spans 16 amino acids. The CDR3 nucleotides read TGTGCCAGCAGCTCTGGGTTATCGGGTTATGGAGAGACCCAGTACTTC. It specifies CASSSGLSGYGETQYF.

The table lists this clone with a count of one. CDR3 in DNA: TGCGCCAGCAGCTTGGGATCAGTAACCTACAATGAGCAGTTCTTC. It translates to CASSLGSVTYNEQFF. The chain joins TRBV5-1 to TRBJ2-1, with unresolved D. The germline gives CDR1 SGHRS, CDR2 YFSETQ. The V and J ends lost 0 bases and 2 bases respectively, with 9 bases between them. This CDR3 spans 15 amino acids.

In this sample, this clone turned up once. The chain has TRBV18 and TRBJ2-5; maybe TRBD2 (5 bases). The V end lost 2 bases, the J end lost 5 bases, and 12 bases lay between the germline ends. The length of the CDR3 is 14 residues. CDR1 and CDR2 (germline): KGHSH, LQKENI. In DNA, the CDR3 is TGTGCCAGCTCACCATCCCTGGAGGTCGAGACCCAGTACTTC. Amino acid sequence: CASSPSLEVETQYF.

V usage is TRBV20-1 and J usage is TRBJ2-7, with D hard to call. The V gene lost 1 base and the J gene lost 3 bases, with 4 bases spanning the gap. CDR3 length: 11 amino acids. Germline CDR1 DFQATT, CDR2 SNEGSKA (reference sequence). The CDR3 loop reads CSARADYEQYF. The CDR3 region has the DNA TGCAGTGCTAGAGCAGACTACGAGCAGTACTTC.

The chain is built from TRBV5-5 and TRBJ1-5; possibly TRBD1 for D (5 bases). Germline CDR1 is SGHKS and CDR2 is YYEKEE (reference sequence). The V and J ends lost 0 bases and 6 bases respectively, with 10 bases between them. The length of the CDR3 is 14 residues. CDR3 in amino acids: CASSLGQGSQPQHF. For the CDR3, the DNA is TGTGCCAGCAGCTTGGGGCAGGGTAGTCAGCCCCAGCATTTT.

The gene calls are TRBV10-3 and TRBJ1-2, with TRBD1 as a possible D gene (6 bases). Germline CDR1 ENHRY, CDR2 SYGVKD. Trimming pared 4 bases from V and 5 bases from J, leaving 17 bases between. The CDR3 has 15 amino acids. DNA of the CDR3: TGTGCCATCAGTGCTGGGGGGGCAGGTTCATATGGCTACACCTTC. Translation gives CAISAGGAGSYGYTF.

This chain joins TRBV27 and TRBJ1-1; no firm D call. Trimming took off 5 bases at V and 9 bases at J, with 25 bases between the two ends. Looked up from germline, CDR1 is MNHEY and CDR2 is SMNVEV (reference sequence). The length of the CDR3 is 16 residues. The CDR3 loop reads CASSTGITTLIGQAFF. The CDR3 DNA is TGTGCCAGCAGTACCGGGATCACAACTCTTATAGGACAAGCTTTCTTT.

V and J are TRBV19 and TRBJ2-5, with D maybe TRBD1 (6 bases). V was trimmed by 2 bases and J by 6 bases, leaving 10 bases between them. The germline gives CDR1 LNHDA, CDR2 SQIVND (reference sequence). The CDR3 length is 13 residues. The CDR3 spells CASSIKGVQTQYF. CDR3 nucleotides: TGTGCCAGTAGTATAAAGGGGGTGCAGACCCAGTACTTC.

The chain is built from TRBV9 and TRBJ2-7; 8 nucleotides align to TRBD2. This CDR3 is built from 15 residues. Germline values: CDR1 SGDLS, CDR2 YYNGEE. Unmatched junction bases numbered 8, after V lost 0 bases and J lost 6 bases. This CDR3 reads CASSVGSSGSSEQYF. The CDR3 DNA reads as TGTGCCAGCAGCGTAGGGTCCAGCGGGAGCAGCGAGCAGTACTTC.